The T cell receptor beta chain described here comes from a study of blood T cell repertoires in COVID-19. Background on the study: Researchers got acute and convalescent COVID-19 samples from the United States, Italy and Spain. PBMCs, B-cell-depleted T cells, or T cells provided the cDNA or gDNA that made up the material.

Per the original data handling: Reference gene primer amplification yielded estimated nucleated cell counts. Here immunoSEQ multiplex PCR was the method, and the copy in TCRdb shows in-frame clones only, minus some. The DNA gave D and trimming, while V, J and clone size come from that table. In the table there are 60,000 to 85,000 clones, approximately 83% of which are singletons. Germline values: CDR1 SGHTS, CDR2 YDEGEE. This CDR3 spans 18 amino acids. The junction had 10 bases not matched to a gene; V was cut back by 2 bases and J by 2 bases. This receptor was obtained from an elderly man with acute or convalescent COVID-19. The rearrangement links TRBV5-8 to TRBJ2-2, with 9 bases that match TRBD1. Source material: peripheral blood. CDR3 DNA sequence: TGTGCCAGCAGCTTAAACCCTAACAGGGGGCGCAACACCGGGGAGCTGTTTTTT. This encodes CASSLNPNRGRNTGELFF.